The 31 T cell receptor beta chains presented below share a single source sample, sequenced in a study of identical twins. TCRdb re-derived calls from the 5' RACE reads in MiXCR, one entry per CDR3 protein. The sample contains around 650,000 distinct CDR3 sequences, about 7% of which appear only once. This same sample was also taken into another study, of yellow fever vaccine responses in identical twins.

The sequenced material came from PBMCs. These receptors all come from a woman aged 18-29 years in good health.

This chain joins TRBV2 and TRBJ1-1; TRBD1 agrees at 8 bases. Trimming at V came to 6 bases and at J to 7 bases, leaving 13 bases not matched to a gene. The germline CDR1 and CDR2 sequences are SNHLY and FYNNEI. The CDR3 has 15 residues. In nucleotides, the CDR3 is TGTGCCAGCAGATTCCCAGACCGGACAGGGCATGAAGCTTTCTTT. This translates into CASRFPDRTGHEAFF.

This clonotype was found a few times. V usage is TRBV7-2 and J usage is TRBJ2-3, with D possibly TRBD1 on 6 matching bases. The CDR3 has 15 residues. Germline CDR1 SGHTA, CDR2 FQGNSA. V shed 0 bases and J shed 3 bases, with 10 bases lying between them. CDR3 sequence (DNA): TGTGCCAGCAGCTTAGCGGGCAGGGGAACAGATACGCAGTATTTT. This codes for CASSLAGRGTDTQYF.

This clonotype was picked up a small number of times. This chain connects TRBV5-1 to TRBJ2-7, with 9 bases that match TRBD1. Germline CDR1 reads SGHRS; CDR2 reads YFSETQ. This CDR3 contains 16 residues. Germline trimming cut 0 bases from V and 3 bases from J; bases unmatched to any gene: 7. CDR3: CASSLDGDRDDYEQYF. In DNA form, the CDR3 reads TGCGCCAGCAGCTTGGATGGGGACAGGGACGACTACGAGCAGTACTTC.

This clonotype was found a few times. The chain joins TRBV2 to TRBJ2-2; D assignment may be TRBD1 or TRBD2 (5 bases each). CDR1 is SNHLY, CDR2 FYNNEI, per germline. The CDR3 has 14 residues. V lost 7 bases to trimming and J lost 5 bases, with 14 bases between them. The CDR3 loop reads CASTRQGGTGELFF. For the CDR3, the DNA is TGTGCCAGCACCCGGCAGGGCGGGACCGGGGAGCTGTTTTTT.

The J gene is TRBJ2-1, the V gene TRBV20-1; 12 bases map to TRBD2. CDR3 length: 15 residues. V lost 0 bases and J lost 10; bases outside the gene matches: 7. Germline CDR1 DFQATT, CDR2 SNEGSKA (reference sequence). The CDR3 region has the DNA TGCAGTGCTAGAGATCGCCTAGCGGGAGGGGGAGAGCAGTTCTTC. Amino acid sequence: CSARDRLAGGGEQFF.

The V call is TRBV29-1, the J call TRBJ1-2; perhaps TRBD1 as D (5 bases). The CDR3 length is 12 residues. Germline V gene data show CDR1 as SQVTM and CDR2 as ANQGSEA. V was clipped by 0 bases and J by 5 bases, with 7 bases between them. The CDR3 region has the DNA TGCAGCGTTGAAGAGGGGGGTTATGGCTACACCTTC. It translates to CSVEEGGYGYTF. Based on the CDR3 plus reference TRBV29-1 and TRBJ1-2, the full variable domain is SAVISQKPSRDICQRGTSLTIQCQVDSQVTMMFWYRQQPGQSLTLIATANQGSEATYESGFVIDKFPISRPNLTFSTLTVSNMSPEDSSIYLCSVEEGGYGYTFGSGTRLTVV.

The chain links TRBV7-3 to TRBJ1-6, with unresolved D. V was cut by 5 bases and J by 5 bases, with 10 bases left in between. Germline loops: CDR1 SGHTA, CDR2 FQGTGA. This CDR3 is built from 14 residues. CDR3: CASSTDGNNSPLHF. The CDR3, as DNA: TGTGCCAGCAGCACGGACGGGAATAATTCACCCCTCCACTTT.

This clonotype was detected a few times. The V gene is TRBV5-1, the J gene TRBJ2-5; 15 bases are a match to TRBD2. Germline V gene sequence: CDR1 SGHRS, CDR2 YFSETQ. The CDR3 is 15 amino acids. J lost 6 bases, V lost 4 bases, and 4 bases had no gene match. The CDR3 region has the DNA TGCGCCAGCAGCATCGGACTAGCGGGAGGGCAGACCCAGTACTTC. Residues: CASSIGLAGGQTQYF.

The table lists this clonotype with a few counts. The rearrangement joins TRBV20-1 to TRBJ1-1; D is uncertain. The CDR3 has 15 residues. Germline V gene lookup returns CDR1 DFQATT and CDR2 SNEGSKA (reference sequence). The V and J ends lost 0 bases and 5 bases respectively, with 16 bases between them. The CDR3 reads CSARDIRGWMTEAFF. In DNA, the CDR3 is TGCAGTGCTAGAGATATCCGGGGTTGGATGACTGAAGCTTTCTTT.

The chain is built from TRBV19 and TRBJ1-5; D is uncertain. Germline-derived CDR1 and CDR2 are LNHDA and SQIVND (reference sequence). V shed 3 bases and J shed 7 bases, with 16 bases lying between them. The CDR3 runs 15 residues. The CDR3: CASSIRLAFGQPQHF. The CDR3 DNA follows: TGTGCCAGTAGTATCAGGCTGGCCTTCGGACAGCCCCAGCATTTT.

The sample holds a few counts of this clonotype. V gene TRBV18 combines with J gene TRBJ1-1; D is unresolved. This CDR3 is 20 amino acids long. Germline CDR1 KGHSH, CDR2 LQKENI. V was cut by 0 bases and J by 0 bases, with 23 bases left in between. The CDR3 region has the DNA TGTGCCAGCTCACCACCGCGAGGGCAATCAAGTCGTATCTTGAACACTGAAGCTTTCTTT. Its translation: CASSPPRGQSSRILNTEAFF.

The chain links TRBV3-1 to TRBJ2-1; perhaps TRBD1 as D (6 bases). The CDR3 spans 16 residues. Trimming stripped 1 base from V and 8 bases from J, with 18 bases between. Germline V lookup: CDR1 LGHDT, CDR2 YNNKEL (reference sequence). DNA for the CDR3: TGTGCCAGCAGCCAAGCCGGAGGAACAGGGTCTTATGAGCAGTTCTTC. Its protein product is CASSQAGGTGSYEQFF.

This chain's CDR3 is CASSEGTGVIGELFF. The CDR3 nucleotides are TGTGCCAGCAGTGAGGGGACGGGGGTCATCGGGGAGCTGTTTTTT. This chain uses TRBV25-1 with TRBJ2-2, with TRBD2 as a possible D gene (6 bases). The CDR3 runs to 15 residues. The V end lost 3 bases, the J end lost 7 bases, and 15 bases lay between the germline ends. Germline values: CDR1 MGHDK, CDR2 SYGVNS.

This clonotype was recorded a few times. This chain joins TRBV2 and TRBJ2-7; 10 nucleotides line up with TRBD2. V shed 3 bases, J shed 5 bases, and the junction held 4 bases outside the gene matches. This CDR3 contains 14 residues. Germline CDR1 reads SNHLY; CDR2 reads FYNNEI. The CDR3 protein is CASSDQLAGDEQYF. CDR3 in DNA: TGTGCCAGCAGTGATCAGCTAGCGGGAGACGAGCAGTACTTC. The full variable domain, in which reference TRBV2 and TRBJ2-7 provide the parts outside the CDR3, is EPEVTQTPSHQVTQMGQEVILRCVPISNHLYFYWYRQILGQKVEFLVSFYNNEISEKSEIFDDQFSVERPDGSNFTLKIRSTKLEDSAMYFCASSDQLAGDEQYFGPGTRLTVT.

This clonotype turned up a few times. The chain joins TRBV6-1 to TRBJ1-5; D is unclear. Trimming removed 5 bases from V and 0 bases from J, with 11 bases in between. Germline values: CDR1 MNHNS, CDR2 SASEGT. There are 15 residues in the CDR3. CDR3 protein: CASSPPTDSNQPQHF. Here the CDR3 DNA reads TGTGCCAGCAGTCCCCCGACGGATAGCAATCAGCCCCAGCATTTT.

This clonotype appeared a few times. The chain uses TRBV5-5 and TRBJ2-7; 7 bases line up with TRBD1. The CDR3 has 14 residues. Germline lookup yields CDR1 SGHKS and CDR2 YYEKEE (reference sequence). J was trimmed by 6 bases and V by 3 bases; bases with no gene match: 9. The CDR3 sequence is CASSSQGPLGEQYV. The CDR3 DNA is TGTGCCAGCAGCTCACAGGGGCCGTTAGGCGAGCAGTACGTC.

The chain carries TRBV20-1 and TRBJ2-1; D assignment may be TRBD1 or TRBD2 (6 bases each). Trimming left V 0 bases short and J 6 bases short, with 18 bases between. CDR3 length: 16 amino acids. Germline V lookup: CDR1 DFQATT, CDR2 SNEGSKA (reference sequence). For the CDR3, the DNA is TGCAGTGCTAGAGATAGAGGGCCCAAGGGGGGCAATGAGCAGTTCTTC. Translated, it gives CSARDRGPKGGNEQFF.

This clonotype occurred many times. This chain links TRBV28 with TRBJ2-7; 8 bases line up with TRBD2. The germline V gene encodes CDR1 MDHEN and CDR2 SYDVKM. There are 15 residues in the CDR3. J gave up 1 base and V 4 bases, and 6 bases lay outside the gene matches. The DNA for the CDR3 is TGTGCCAGCAGTTCCCCCGGCGGGGGGTCCTACGAGCAGTACGTC. Translating it yields CASSSPGGGSYEQYV.

The rearrangement uses TRBV3-1 and TRBJ1-2; 11 bases match TRBD1. This CDR3 comprises 19 residues. In germline, CDR1 is LGHDT, CDR2 YNNKEL (reference sequence). V shed 4 bases and J 0 bases; nucleotides not matched to a gene: 13. CDR3 DNA: TGTGCCAGCAGCCCCTTTACCGGACAGGGGGCGTCTTCTAACTATGGCTACACCTTC. It is translated as CASSPFTGQGASSNYGYTF. Based on the CDR3 plus reference TRBV3-1 and TRBJ1-2, the full variable domain is DTAVSQTPKYLVTQMGNDKSIKCEQNLGHDTMYWYKQDSKKFLKIMFSYNNKELIINETVPNRFSPKSPDKAHLNLHINSLELGDSAVYFCASSPFTGQGASSNYGYTFGSGTRLTVV.

In this sample, this clonotype turned up many times. This chain joins TRBV27 and TRBJ1-1; tentative D call: TRBD1 (6 bases). The CDR3 spans 15 residues. CDR1 and CDR2 from the germline V gene are MNHEY and SMNVEV (reference sequence). V dropped 3 bases and J dropped 7 bases, with 18 bases sitting between them. CDR3 sequence reads: CASSFFATVDSEAFF. CDR3 DNA sequence: TGTGCCAGCAGTTTTTTCGCAACGGTGGACAGTGAAGCTTTCTTT.

The J gene is TRBJ2-3, the V gene TRBV5-1; D is unclear. The ends were cut back, 4 bases at V and 6 bases at J, with 6 bases in the middle. The CDR3 is 11 residues long. The germline V gene encodes CDR1 SGHRS and CDR2 YFSETQ. For the CDR3, the DNA is TGCGCCAGCAGCAATGGGGATACGCAGTATTTT. Protein product: CASSNGDTQYF.

DNA for the CDR3: TGCGCCAGCAGCCAAGATGTGGCGGGAGGGCCCTACGAGCAGTACTTC. Its translation: CASSQDVAGGPYEQYF. The chain has TRBV4-1 and TRBJ2-7, with TRBD2 matching over 9 bases. Unmatched junction bases numbered 5, after V lost 0 bases and J lost 2 bases. This CDR3 contains 16 residues. Germline V CDR1 and CDR2: MGHRA, YSYEKL.

This clonotype was picked up many times. This chain joins TRBV5-1 and TRBJ2-7; 9 bases line up with TRBD2. V gave up 4 bases and J gave up 3 bases; unmatched junction bases: 5. The CDR3 consists of 14 residues. Germline CDR1 reads SGHRS; CDR2 reads YFSETQ. The CDR3, as DNA: TGCGCCAGCAGCCCAACTAGCGGGCACTACGAGCAGTACTTC. Translating it yields CASSPTSGHYEQYF.

This clonotype showed up many times. The chain has TRBV7-9 and TRBJ1-1, with D perhaps TRBD1 (5 bases). CDR3 length equals 15 residues. The V gene's germline CDR1 is SEHNR and CDR2 FQNEAQ (reference sequence). Between the trimmed V and J ends, which lost 4 bases and 0 bases, there was a span of 12 bases. CDR3 nucleotides: TGTGCCAGCAGCTATAATACAGGATTGAACACTGAAGCTTTCTTT. Encoded protein: CASSYNTGLNTEAFF. Looking up the rest from reference TRBV7-9 and TRBJ1-1 gives the full variable domain: DTGVSQNPRHKITKRGQNVTFRCDPISEHNRLYWYRQTLGQGPEFLTYFQNEAQLEKSRLLSDRFSAERPKGSFSTLEIQRTEQGDSAMYLCASSYNTGLNTEAFFGQGTRLTVV.

This clonotype was detected ten times or more. The gene calls are TRBV20-1 and TRBJ1-5; D is possibly TRBD1 (5 bases). V lost 6 bases and J 0 bases, leaving 6 bases between the germline ends. CDR3 length: 12 amino acids. Germline CDR1 DFQATT, CDR2 SNEGSKA (reference sequence). The CDR3 spells CSAGDSNQPQHF. The CDR3 bases are TGCAGTGCGGGGGATAGCAATCAGCCCCAGCATTTT.

The rearrangement joins TRBV15 to TRBJ1-2; D is perhaps TRBD1 (6 bases). Germline assignment: CDR1 LNHNV and CDR2 YYDKDF (reference sequence). The CDR3 consists of 18 residues. V was shortened by 1 base and J by 2 bases, with 20 bases between the two germline ends. The CDR3 bases are TGTGCCACCAGCAGAGGGATGTGGGGGCAGTCTCCCAACTATGGCTACACCTTC. This translates into CATSRGMWGQSPNYGYTF.

This clonotype was picked up many times. The CDR3 DNA reads as TGCAGCGTCCGGGGTACAGGCACCGGGGAGCTGTTTTTT. Translating gives CSVRGTGTGELFF. V and J are TRBV29-1 and TRBJ2-2; tentatively, D is TRBD1 or TRBD2 (5 bases each). This CDR3 comprises 13 residues. Trimming removed 6 bases from V and 4 bases from J, with 12 bases in between. The germline gives CDR1 SQVTM, CDR2 ANQGSEA.

This clonotype occurred a few times. V gene TRBV7-9 combines with J gene TRBJ2-7; D possibly corresponds to TRBD2 (5 bases). The germline gives CDR1 SEHNR, CDR2 FQNEAQ (reference sequence). V was trimmed by 3 bases and J by 2 bases, leaving 17 bases between them. The CDR3 is 16 amino acids. In nucleotides, the CDR3 is TGTGCCAGCAGCTTCACCTCCGGACGGGATGCCTACGAGCAGTACTTC. Its protein product is CASSFTSGRDAYEQYF.

This clonotype was found many times. CDR3 nucleotides: TGTGCCACCAGCAGCCCGAAGGCCCCGGGAAATGAGCAGTTCTTC. Protein product: CATSSPKAPGNEQFF. The V gene is TRBV15, the J gene TRBJ2-1, with TRBD2 as a possible D gene (5 bases). The CDR3 is 15 residues long. With 3 bases removed from V and 7 bases from J, the gap between germline ends came to 16 bases. Germline CDR1 LNHNV, CDR2 YYDKDF (reference sequence).

This clonotype was counted only a few times. The rearrangement joins TRBV3-1 to TRBJ2-1; D gene uncertain. Germline V gives CDR1 LGHDT, CDR2 YNNKEL (reference sequence). V lost 1 base and J lost 0, with 7 bases in between. This CDR3 spans 15 amino acids. As DNA, the CDR3 is TGTGCCAGCAGCCAAGCGGCGATCTCCTACAATGAGCAGTTCTTC. Its protein product is CASSQAAISYNEQFF.

This clonotype has only a few counts. This chain links TRBV20-1 with TRBJ2-1; D might be TRBD1 (5 bases). Germline V gives CDR1 DFQATT, CDR2 SNEGSKA (reference sequence). The CDR3 is 15 amino acids. With 3 bases removed from V and 2 bases from J, the gap between germline ends came to 14 bases. The CDR3 protein is CSARLGLTAYNEQFF. The CDR3, as DNA: TGCAGTGCTAGGTTGGGGCTTACGGCCTACAATGAGCAGTTCTTC.